Given below is one T cell receptor beta chain in context. Its specificity is not known. Full-length variable regions came from constant-region reverse primers plus semi-nested Nested Universal Primer A PCR. TCRdb used MiXCR to reprocess the 5' RACE reads, holding one entry per CDR3 protein. Of around 33,000 distinct CDR3 sequences listed, approximately 24% were seen once; the top ten hold around 4.7%. The memory fraction was CD4+CD45RO+CD25- cells. The study, taken as a whole, reports: Tumor memory CD4+ T cell TCR gene usage clustered with blood and lymph node memory CD4+ cells and lymph node naive CD4+ cells.

Germline V gives CDR1 MDHEN, CDR2 SYDVKM. The V end lost 5 bases, the J end lost 5 bases, and 13 bases lay between the germline ends. CDR3 length: 14 residues. This receptor was obtained from a female donor with breast cancer. The genes are TRBV28 and TRBJ1-3, with D possibly TRBD1 on 5 matching bases. The sequenced sample was memory CD4+ T cells sorted from blood. Subset meaning: memory CD4+ T cells, CD4+CD45RO+CD25-. In DNA form, the CDR3 reads TGTGCCAGCAGTACCGACAGCTGGAGAAACACCATATATTTT. This codes for CASSTDSWRNTIYF. Variable domain in full (rest from reference TRBV28 and TRBJ1-3): DVKVTQSSRYLVKRTGEKVFLECVQDMDHENMFWYRQDPGLGLRLIYFSYDVKMKEKGDIPEGYSVSREKKERFSLILESASTNQTSMYLCASSTDSWRNTIYFGEGSWLTVV.